One sample yielded the 16 T cell receptor beta chains listed below, sequenced in a study of metastatic and nonmetastatic thyroid tumors. TCRdb re-clonotyped the PCR reads through MiXCR. The sample has some 55,000 clones, roughly 29% seen once. All patients reached thyroid surgery having received no treatment beforehand. The specimen was blood. Receptors originate from a female donor with papillary thyroid cancer or a benign thyroid nodule (not recorded which). Some clones in this sample may be carry-over from other donors' samples.

The rearrangement joins TRBV6-1 to TRBJ1-5; a possible D gene is TRBD1 (6 bases). Germline lookup yields CDR1 MNHNS and CDR2 SASEGT. Trimming stripped 0 bases from V and 0 bases from J, with 9 bases between. The CDR3 loop spans 16 amino acids. CDR3 in amino acids: CASSEAGGFSNQPQHF. CDR3 coding DNA: TGTGCCAGCAGTGAAGCAGGGGGATTTAGCAATCAGCCCCAGCATTTT.

The V and J genes are TRBV2 and TRBJ2-6; D possibly corresponds to TRBD2 (5 bases). The germline V gene has CDR1 SNHLY and CDR2 FYNNEI. With 6 bases removed from V and 0 bases from J, the gap between germline ends came to 9 bases. The CDR3 totals 15 residues. The CDR3 reads CASRDFSSGANVLTF. The DNA of the CDR3 is TGTGCCAGCAGGGACTTCAGCTCTGGGGCCAACGTCCTGACTTTC.

This clone was found a few times. V gene TRBV19 combines with J gene TRBJ2-2, with TRBD2 identical over 9 bases. The V segment lost 4 bases and the J segment 4 bases; nucleotides outside the gene matches: 4. The length of the CDR3 is 15 residues. The germline V gene encodes CDR1 LNHDA and CDR2 SQIVND (reference sequence). In DNA form, the CDR3 reads TGTGCCAGTAGTACCGGACTAGCGAGCACCGGGGAGCTGTTTTTT. It yields the protein CASSTGLASTGELFF.

This clone occurred a few times. This sequence joins TRBV27 and TRBJ1-5; possible D gene TRBD1, 5 bases. Per germline, CDR1 MNHEY and CDR2 SMNVEV (reference sequence). The CDR3 contains 14 residues. The V gene lost 2 bases and the J gene lost 3 bases, with 8 bases spanning the gap. CDR3 DNA: TGTGCCAGCAGTTTACAGGGACCCAATCAGCCCCAGCATTTT. Translation: CASSLQGPNQPQHF.

CDR3 coding DNA: TGCAGTGCTAGAGGTAGGCCAGGGAGCCGCAATGAAGCTTTCTTT. It translates to CSARGRPGSRNEAFF. The rearrangement joins TRBV20-1 to TRBJ1-1, with D possibly matching TRBD1 (5 bases). V was trimmed by 1 base and J by 7 bases, leaving 19 bases between them. CDR1 DFQATT and CDR2 SNEGSKA come from the germline V gene (reference sequence). The CDR3 has 15 residues.

The CDR3 loop is CASSLGWNYEQYF. In nucleotides, the CDR3 is TGTGCCAGCAGCTTAGGATGGAACTACGAGCAGTACTTC. The V call is TRBV11-2, the J call TRBJ2-7; D is unresolved. Germline V lookup: CDR1 SGHAT, CDR2 FQNNGV. This CDR3 has 13 residues. Trimming left V 1 base short and J 3 bases short, with 7 bases between.

The chain couples TRBV6-1 to TRBJ2-7, with 8 bases matching TRBD1. The germline gives CDR1 MNHNS, CDR2 SASEGT. With V trimmed by 4 bases and J by 4 bases, 9 bases remained unmatched. The CDR3 has 15 amino acids. DNA of the CDR3: TGTGCCAGCAGTGGGATCCCAGGGGGCGCGTACGAGCAGTACTTC. Translating it yields CASSGIPGGAYEQYF.

This clone occurred a few times. V usage is TRBV14 and J usage is TRBJ2-7; TRBD2 agrees at 10 bases. This CDR3 is built from 15 residues. Germline CDR1 and CDR2: SGHDN and FVKESK. The trim removed 3 bases at V and 3 bases at J, leaving 5 bases unmatched. As DNA, the CDR3 is TGTGCCAGCAGCCATACTAGCGGGAATTTCTACGAGCAGTACTTC. This translates into CASSHTSGNFYEQYF.

To note about this clone: A junction end diverges from the germline sequence, so it may reflect a read error. V usage is TRBV3-1 and J usage is TRBJ1-1; unclear D gene. The V gene's germline CDR1 is LGHDT and CDR2 YNNKEL (reference sequence). The CDR3 runs to 14 residues. CDR3 bases: TGTGCCGGCAGGCCTGGGTTCGATAGAACTGAAGCTTTCTTT. It translates to CAGRPGFDRTEAFF.

By sample fraction, this clone is medium-sized (0.01 to 0.1%). The chain combines TRBV6-1 with TRBJ2-2, with 8 bases matching TRBD2. CDR1 MNHNS and CDR2 SASEGT come from the germline V gene. The CDR3 covers 14 residues. With 8 bases clipped from V and 4 bases from J, the junction kept 6 bases outside the gene matches. The CDR3 bases are TGTGCCAGCCGAAGCGGGAGTTTCACCGGGGAGCTGTTTTTT. Translated, it gives CASRSGSFTGELFF.

This clone came up many times. The V call is TRBV7-2, the J call TRBJ1-4; D unclear. V lost 6 bases, J lost 8 bases, and 10 bases lay in between. The CDR3 spans 12 residues. Germline V lookup: CDR1 SGHTA, CDR2 FQGNSA. CDR3 protein: CASSLGSEKLFF. CDR3 bases: TGTGCCAGCAGTTTGGGATCGGAAAAACTGTTTTTT.

This sequence joins TRBV30 and TRBJ2-7; TRBD1 matches at 7 bases. In germline, CDR1 is GTSNPN, CDR2 SVGIG (reference sequence). The junction had 5 bases not matched to a gene; V was cut back by 1 base and J by 2 bases. This CDR3 spans 14 amino acids. The CDR3 spells CAWSEDRDPYEQYF. DNA of the CDR3: TGTGCCTGGAGTGAAGACAGGGACCCCTACGAGCAGTACTTC.

The chain has TRBV9 and TRBJ2-1; D remains ambiguous. Per germline, CDR1 SGDLS and CDR2 YYNGEE. The CDR3 loop spans 15 amino acids. V was trimmed by 0 bases and J by 0 bases, leaving 7 bases between them. The CDR3 sequence: CASSVDPSSYNEQFF. In DNA, the CDR3 is TGTGCCAGCAGCGTAGACCCCAGCTCCTACAATGAGCAGTTCTTC.

This clone was detected a few times. The rearrangement joins TRBV19 to TRBJ1-5; TRBD1 matches at 10 bases. CDR1 LNHDA and CDR2 SQIVND come from the germline V gene (reference sequence). Trimming cost V 3 bases and J 6 bases; bases outside gene matches: 5. The CDR3 covers 15 residues. CDR3: CASSMGQGMGQPQHF. The CDR3 DNA reads TGTGCCAGTAGTATGGGACAGGGGATGGGTCAGCCCCAGCATTTT.

V is TRBV20-1 and J is TRBJ2-5, with D possibly matching TRBD2 (6 bases). CDR1 is DFQATT and CDR2 is SNEGSKA in the germline V gene (reference sequence). V gave up 4 bases and J gave up 2 bases, with 11 bases separating them. This CDR3 comprises 13 residues. In nucleotides, the CDR3 is TGCAGTGCTAATAACGGGGGACAAGAGACCCAGTACTTC. It translates to CSANNGGQETQYF.

The gene calls are TRBV5-1 and TRBJ2-3; 7 bases are a match to TRBD1. The V segment lost 5 bases and the J segment 0 bases; nucleotides outside the gene matches: 6. The germline V gene encodes CDR1 SGHRS and CDR2 YFSETQ. The CDR3 consists of 15 residues. CDR3 DNA: TGCGCCAGCAGTTATGGGGACAGAAGCACAGATACGCAGTATTTT. The encoded protein is CASSYGDRSTDTQYF.